A single sample is the source of the 6 T cell receptor beta chains below, sequenced in a study of T cell clonotyping in hematopoietic cell transplantation. Clones were sequenced by immunoSEQ multiplex PCR, and TCRdb holds only the in-frame ones, with some missing. Of 35,000 to 50,000 clones listed, 95% are singletons. Sequencing was carried out using peripheral blood mononuclear cells. The receptors stem from a man younger than 40 in good health. Some clones in this sample may be carry-over from other donors' samples.

This rearrangement joins TRBV27 to TRBJ2-7, with D uncertain. The CDR3 has 12 residues. The ends were cut back, 4 bases at V and 3 bases at J, with 7 bases in the middle. Germline V CDR1 and CDR2: MNHEY, SMNVEV (reference sequence). CDR3: CASSSINYEQYF. The CDR3, as DNA: TGTGCCAGCAGTTCAATAAACTACGAGCAGTACTTC.

CDR3 coding DNA: TGTGCCAGCAGTGACGACAGTGGGATTATGGGACCCCTCCACTTT. Its protein product is CASSDDSGIMGPLHF. The chain employs TRBV2 and TRBJ1-6; tentative D call: TRBD1 (5 bases). The CDR3 loop spans 15 amino acids. CDR1 is SNHLY and CDR2 is FYNNEI in the germline V gene. V was pared by 3 bases and J by 12 bases, with 18 bases between. Looking up the rest from reference TRBV2 and TRBJ1-6 gives the full variable domain: EPEVTQTPSHQVTQMGQEVILRCVPISNHLYFYWYRQILGQKVEFLVSFYNNEISEKSEIFDDQFSVERPDGSNFTLKIRSTKLEDSAMYFCASSDDSGIMGPLHFGNGTRLTVT.

This chain links TRBV7-2 with TRBJ2-7; 8 bases are shared with TRBD1. The CDR3 runs 13 residues. Per germline, CDR1 SGHTA and CDR2 FQGNSA. Trimming removed 4 bases from V and 6 bases from J; junction bases left unmatched: 5. CDR3 bases: TGTGCCAGCAGCTCGGACAGGGTCGGCGAGCAGTACTTC. Translation gives CASSSDRVGEQYF.

The J gene is TRBJ2-5, the V gene TRBV11-3, with TRBD1 as a possible D gene (5 bases). The CDR3 runs to 13 residues. Germline-derived CDR1 and CDR2 are SGHNT and YENEEA. Trimming took 2 bases from V and 2 from J, leaving 6 bases between them. The CDR3 protein is CASSLQGQETQYF. In DNA, the CDR3 is TGTGCCAGCAGCTTACAGGGTCAAGAGACCCAGTACTTC.

This chain connects TRBV7-9 to TRBJ1-3; 7 positions agree with TRBD1. This CDR3 has 19 residues. The germline CDR1 and CDR2 sequences are SEHNR and FQNEAQ (reference sequence). Trimming at V came to 4 bases and at J to 0 bases, leaving 15 bases not matched to a gene. The CDR3 DNA sequence: TGTGCCAGCAGCTGGGGACAGCCAACCATGGAGAGCTCTGGAAACACCATATATTTT. Amino acids: CASSWGQPTMESSGNTIYF.

This CDR3 is CASVFTGVDTQYF. The CDR3 bases are TGTGCCAGCGTATTTACAGGGGTGGATACGCAGTATTTT. V usage is TRBV6-6 and J usage is TRBJ2-3; 7 nucleotides line up with TRBD1. This CDR3 has 13 amino acids. Germline CDR1 reads MNHNY; CDR2 reads SVGAGI (reference sequence). The V and J ends lost 8 bases and 6 bases, in that order; junction bases with no gene match: 8.